This entry concerns a single TCR beta chain. Using immunoSEQ multiplex PCR, the repertoire was profiled, and TCRdb retains in-frame clones only, with some absent. Here the sample spans more than 250,000 clones, roughly 84% being singletons. This sample was taken from a study of blood T cell repertoires in COVID-19. CDR3 length: 14 amino acids. Looked up from germline, CDR1 is MNHEY and CDR2 is SVGAGI. Trimming took 2 bases from V and 2 from J; bases not matched to a gene: 1. Source material: peripheral blood. The chain joins TRBV6-5 to TRBJ2-7, with 9 bases identical to TRBD1. This receptor was taken from a man aged 50-60 years with active or convalescent COVID-19. The DNA for the CDR3 is TGTGCCAGCAGTTACGGGGACAGGGCCTACGAGCAGTACTTC. Protein sequence: CASSYGDRAYEQYF.